These 18 T cell receptor beta chains came from one sample sequenced in a study of T-cell reconstitution after alpha-beta-depleted transplantation in children. The authors prepared the TCRbeta library with unique molecular identifiers. One entry per CDR3 protein, called by TCRdb with MiXCR from the PCR reads. The table includes roughly 500,000 distinct CDR3 sequences, under 12% detected once. This material consisted of PBMCs, taken before TCRalphabeta/CD19-depleted stem cell transplant. These receptors were obtained from a child aged 2-15 years with inherited bone marrow failure, due to receive a stem cell transplant.

This clonotype was recorded many times. The V call is TRBV5-1, the J call TRBJ2-2; 7 nucleotides agree with TRBD1. The CDR3 is made up of 14 amino acids. The junction had 2 bases not matched to a gene; V was cut back by 4 bases and J by 2 bases. Germline V gene lookup returns CDR1 SGHRS and CDR2 YFSETQ. The chain's CDR3 is CASSRTGNTGELFF. DNA for the CDR3: TGCGCCAGCAGCCGGACAGGCAACACCGGGGAGCTGTTTTTT.

This clonotype was observed at least ten times. The chain employs TRBV4-3 and TRBJ2-1; 7 bases are a match to TRBD2. V trimming: 0 bases; J trimming: 6 bases; junction bases outside the gene matches: 2. Germline loops: CDR1 LGHNA, CDR2 YSLEER. The CDR3 runs to 14 residues. In DNA, the CDR3 is TGCGCCAGCAGCCAAGATTGGACTAGCAATGAGCAGTTCTTC. Its translation: CASSQDWTSNEQFF.

Worth noting for this clonotype: This may arise from a read error, as a much more abundant clone is one base away. V usage is TRBV28 and J usage is TRBJ2-7; D ambiguous. Germline CDR1 reads MDHEN; CDR2 reads SYDVKM. V lost 6 bases and J lost 0, with 9 bases in between. This CDR3 is built from 13 residues. The CDR3 DNA follows: TGTGCCAGCAGCTGGCCTTCCTCCTACGAGCAGTACTTC. This sequence encodes CASSWPSSYEQYF.

This clonotype was seen many times. This chain links TRBV10-3 with TRBJ1-1, with D hard to call. CDR1 and CDR2 (germline): ENHRY, SYGVKD. The CDR3 is made up of 14 amino acids. Deletions cut 0 bases from V and 0 bases from J, with 5 bases between. The CDR3 loop is CAISESGMNTEAFF. The CDR3 DNA is TGTGCCATCAGTGAGTCAGGTATGAACACTGAAGCTTTCTTT.

This clonotype was observed many times. The chain carries TRBV6-6 and TRBJ2-7; D perhaps matches TRBD2 (7 bases). The CDR3 has 14 amino acids. Germline CDR1 reads MNHNY; CDR2 reads SVGAGI (reference sequence). The ends were cut back, 4 bases at V and 6 bases at J, with 16 bases in the middle. CDR3 protein: CASSSRGGGGEQYF. CDR3 bases: TGTGCCAGCAGTTCTAGGGGGGGAGGCGGCGAGCAGTACTTC.

Worth noting for this clonotype: A read error is possible here, since a much larger clone lies one base away. This sequence joins TRBV19 and TRBJ1-1; D gene ambiguous. This CDR3 region has 12 residues. Trimming took 9 bases from V and 1 from J, leaving 9 bases between them. Germline CDR1 reads LNHDA; CDR2 reads SQIVND (reference sequence). The CDR3 spells CASREANTEAFF. CDR3 bases: TGTGCCAGCCGGGAGGCGAACACTGAAGCTTTCTTT.

Ten or more counts support this clonotype. The chain couples TRBV5-6 to TRBJ1-2; 8 positions match TRBD1. The V gene end was trimmed by 4 bases and the J gene end by 4 bases; junction bases not matched to a gene: 9. This CDR3 has 15 residues. Germline values: CDR1 SGHDT, CDR2 YYEEEE. The CDR3 DNA sequence: TGTGCCAGCAGCCCTCCCCCCGGGACAGGCTATGGCTACACCTTC. Its translation: CASSPPPGTGYGYTF.

Many counts were recorded for this clonotype. The chain carries TRBV7-8 and TRBJ2-5; the D gene is possibly TRBD2 (5 bases). The CDR3 is 15 residues long. Germline CDR1 SGHVS, CDR2 FQNEAQ. V was clipped by 5 bases and J by 0 bases, with 13 bases between them. CDR3: CASSPDSLHQETQYF. CDR3 bases: TGTGCCAGCAGCCCGGACTCGCTTCACCAAGAGACCCAGTACTTC. The variable domain in full, with the rest retrieved from reference TRBV7-8 and TRBJ2-5, is GAGVSQSPRYKVAKRGQDVALRCDPISGHVSLFWYQQALGQGPEFLTYFQNEAQLDKSGLPSDRFFAERPEGSVSTLKIQRTQQEDSAVYLCASSPDSLHQETQYFGPGTRLLVL.

This clonotype was recorded many times. The V and J genes are TRBV15 and TRBJ2-7, with 11 bases fitting TRBD2. Germline V gives CDR1 LNHNV, CDR2 YYDKDF (reference sequence). V trimming: 4 bases; J trimming: 6 bases; junction bases outside the gene matches: 5. The CDR3 spans 14 residues. The DNA for the CDR3 is TGTGCCACCAGCACCTCCGGGACTAGCGGCGAGCAGTACTTC. It encodes CATSTSGTSGEQYF.

This clonotype appeared many times. V and J are TRBV20-1 and TRBJ1-6; D uncertain. Trimming took off 7 bases at V and 0 bases at J, with 13 bases between the two ends. Germline CDR1 is DFQATT and CDR2 is SNEGSKA (reference sequence). The CDR3 is made up of 15 amino acids. For the CDR3, the DNA is TGCAGTGTTACCCCACCTAGCTCCTATAATTCACCCCTCCACTTT. Translating gives CSVTPPSSYNSPLHF.

This clonotype was counted at least ten times. This rearrangement joins TRBV28 to TRBJ1-1; D not certain. The length of the CDR3 is 14 residues. CDR1 is MDHEN, CDR2 SYDVKM, per germline. V was trimmed by 6 bases and J by 5 bases, leaving 16 bases between them. The CDR3 loop is CASRDGEGLTEAFF. In DNA form, the CDR3 reads TGTGCCAGCAGGGACGGAGAGGGTTTGACTGAAGCTTTCTTT.

In this sample, this clonotype turned up a few times. The rearrangement uses TRBV20-1 and TRBJ2-7; D may be TRBD2 (6 bases). V was shortened by 6 bases and J by 0 bases, with 24 bases between the two germline ends. The CDR3 is 17 residues long. Germline V CDR1 and CDR2: DFQATT, SNEGSKA (reference sequence). CDR3 sequence reads: CSAAPRRAGVSSYEQYF. The CDR3 region has the DNA TGCAGTGCCGCCCCTCGAAGAGCGGGCGTCAGCTCCTACGAGCAGTACTTC.

This clonotype was detected many times. This sequence joins TRBV10-3 and TRBJ2-5; D is uncertain. This CDR3 contains 14 residues. V dropped 0 bases and J dropped 1 base, with 6 bases sitting between them. Per germline, CDR1 ENHRY and CDR2 SYGVKD. The CDR3, as DNA: TGTGCCATCAGTGAGTCGAAGGTCCAAGAGACCCAGTACTTC. Encoded protein: CAISESKVQETQYF.

The genes are TRBV29-1 and TRBJ2-5; D perhaps matches TRBD1 (6 bases). V was shortened by 5 bases and J by 1 base, with 11 bases between the two germline ends. Germline V gene data show CDR1 as SQVTM and CDR2 as ANQGSEA. The CDR3 is made up of 13 amino acids. The CDR3 region is CSVLTTGQETQYF. CDR3 coding DNA: TGCAGCGTTCTTACGACAGGCCAAGAGACCCAGTACTTC.

This clonotype was recorded many times. This chain joins TRBV4-3 and TRBJ2-2; 8 bases are shared with TRBD1. CDR3 length: 15 residues. Germline trimming cut 3 bases from V and 5 bases from J; bases unmatched to any gene: 5. Germline assignment: CDR1 LGHNA and CDR2 YSLEER. The CDR3 nucleotides read TGCGCCAGCAGCCAGGACAGGGTCCGGACCGGGGAGCTGTTTTTT. As protein: CASSQDRVRTGELFF.

This clonotype was recorded at least ten times. The V call is TRBV20-1, the J call TRBJ2-7, with 10 bases lining up with TRBD1. The germline V gene encodes CDR1 DFQATT and CDR2 SNEGSKA (reference sequence). V lost 5 bases to trimming and J lost 3 bases; unmatched junction nucleotides: 7. The CDR3 is 14 amino acids. The CDR3 protein is CSAGSGTGDYEQYF. CDR3 bases: TGCAGTGCTGGATCCGGGACAGGGGACTACGAGCAGTACTTC.

At least ten counts were recorded for this clonotype. The rearrangement uses TRBV23-1 and TRBJ2-1, with D possibly matching TRBD2 (5 bases). TRBV23-1 belongs to the ORF category, with a function that is uncertain. Trimming removed 6 bases at V and 7 bases at J, with 22 bases between. The CDR3 is made up of 16 amino acids. The CDR3 region has the DNA TGCGCCAGCAGCCGATGTACCGGAGGATCGGGGAATGAGCAGTTCTTC. Amino acids: CASSRCTGGSGNEQFF.

This clonotype came up many times. V and J are TRBV5-6 and TRBJ2-7; weak D call: TRBD1 (5 bases). V was shortened by 0 bases and J by 2 bases, with 18 bases between the two germline ends. CDR1 is SGHDT, CDR2 YYEEEE, per germline. CDR3 length: 17 amino acids. The CDR3, as DNA: TGTGCCAGCAGCTTGGTAGGTTTCACAGGCCCCCCCTACGAGCAGTACTTC. Encoded protein: CASSLVGFTGPPYEQYF.